The next 7 T cell receptor beta chains were all read from a single sample in a study of post-analysis software for immune sequencing data. Points from the study as a whole: Four or five TRBV segments (TRBV5-6, TRBV5-1 and TRBV20-1 among them) occurred more frequently in patients than in controls.

Unique molecular identifiers had been added to the TCR beta cDNA libraries. From the PCR reads, TCRdb called clonotypes with MiXCR, one entry per CDR3 protein. This sample has about 540,000 distinct CDR3 sequences, with roughly 34% found just once. Their recognized antigens are unknown. The sequencing input was blood. These receptor sequences come from a girl aged 2-17 years with multiple sclerosis.

This clonotype has just a few counts. V gene TRBV5-1 combines with J gene TRBJ1-2; tentatively, D is TRBD1 (6 bases). Trimming removed 4 bases at V and 8 bases at J, with 21 bases between. The germline CDR1 and CDR2 sequences are SGHRS and YFSETQ. This CDR3 contains 15 residues. CDR3 DNA: TGCGCCAGCAGCATAAACTTGGACAGCGCTAAAGGCTACACCTTC. Translated, it gives CASSINLDSAKGYTF.

This sequence joins TRBV29-1 and TRBJ2-3, with a weak D call TRBD1 (6 bases). Germline loops: CDR1 SQVTM, CDR2 ANQGSEA. This CDR3 region has 14 residues. With 4 bases removed from V and 2 bases from J, the gap between germline ends came to 13 bases. This CDR3 reads CSVVQTGPTDTQYF. CDR3 DNA sequence: TGCAGCGTTGTCCAGACAGGTCCCACAGATACGCAGTATTTT.

This sequence joins TRBV3-1 and TRBJ2-7; the D gene could be TRBD1 or TRBD2 (5 bases each). Gene TRBJ2-5 matches the end of the DNA better, so the J call may be wrong. This CDR3 spans 13 amino acids. CDR1 and CDR2 (germline): LGHDT, YNNKEL (reference sequence). The CDR3 protein is CASSHEGQETQYF. The CDR3 nucleotides are TGTGCCAGCAGCCACGAGGGGCAGGAGACCCAGTACTTC.

The rearrangement links TRBV20-1 to TRBJ1-1, with a tentative D call TRBD1 (5 bases). Per the germline V gene, CDR1 is DFQATT and CDR2 is SNEGSKA (reference sequence). V was cut by 6 bases and J by 6 bases, with 23 bases left in between. The CDR3 is made up of 15 amino acids. CDR3 amino acids: CSAIGSDGGSAEAFF. The DNA of the CDR3 is TGCAGTGCCATAGGAAGTGACGGGGGGTCCGCTGAAGCTTTCTTT.

The rearrangement joins TRBV5-1 to TRBJ2-5; D is undetermined. V was shortened by 1 base and J by 1 base, with 8 bases between the two germline ends. CDR1 and CDR2 from the germline V gene are SGHRS and YFSETQ. This CDR3 is 14 amino acids long. The CDR3 nucleotides are TGCGCCAGCAGCTTGCTGCAGACCCAAGAGACCCAGTACTTC. Its translation is CASSLLQTQETQYF.

A single count supports this clonotype. The rearrangement uses TRBV5-1 and TRBJ2-2, with D tentatively TRBD1 (5 bases). CDR3 length equals 15 residues. The germline V and J ends were trimmed by 3 bases and 3 bases, with 12 bases remaining between them. Germline V lookup: CDR1 SGHRS, CDR2 YFSETQ. The CDR3 is CASSSEVRDTGELFF. The CDR3 coding sequence is TGCGCCAGCAGCTCGGAAGTCAGGGACACCGGGGAGCTGTTTTTT.

This clonotype was seen only a few times. CDR3 DNA sequence: TGCAGTGCTTTATATCACCGCGGGGGGAGGGGAGATCAGCCCCAGCATTTT. Translated: CSALYHRGGRGDQPQHF. The rearrangement uses TRBV20-1 and TRBJ1-5, with D perhaps TRBD1 (5 bases). The CDR3 runs to 17 residues. CDR1 is DFQATT, CDR2 SNEGSKA, per germline (reference sequence). V was pared by 5 bases and J by 5 bases, with 25 bases between.